One sample yielded the 20 T cell receptor delta chains listed below, sequenced in a study of delta chain sequences of gamma delta T cells. TCRdb repeated clone calling on the 5' RACE reads with CATT. Of about 770 delta-chain clones in the sample, less than 25% were seen once. The sequenced sample was either unsorted cells or a sorted T cell fraction (not recorded which). The receptors here all came from a human donor in good health.

V gene TRDV2 combines with J gene TRDJ1; D unresolved. The CDR3 sequence is 17 residues long. The V end was cut by 0 bases, the J end by 0 bases, with 16 bases between. Germline V gene lookup returns CDR1 GEAIGNYY and CDR2 EKD. The CDR3 bases are TGTGCCTGTGACACCGTGTCGGCTTCGACGTACACCGATAAACTCATCTTT. This sequence encodes CACDTVSASTYTDKLIF.

V is TRDV2 and J is TRDJ3; tentatively, D is TRDD3 (5 bases). The CDR3 is 18 residues long. CDR1 and CDR2 from the germline V gene are GEAIGNYY and EKD. The ends were cut back, 0 bases at V and 0 bases at J, with 11 bases in the middle. Written as DNA, the CDR3 is TGTGCCTGTGACACCGGGGGGGCTCGCTCCTGGGACACCCGACAGATGTTTTTC. Protein: CACDTGGARSWDTRQMFF.

By frequency in the sample, this clone is large. The CDR3 here is CACDGLGVNTDKLIF. The CDR3 DNA reads TGTGCCTGTGACGGACTGGGGGTAAACACCGATAAACTCATCTTT. This sequence joins TRDV2 and TRDJ1; 8 bases match TRDD3. The CDR3 sequence is 15 residues long. Germline V gives CDR1 GEAIGNYY, CDR2 EKD. Losses at the gene ends were 3 bases for V and 0 bases for J; bases not matched to a gene: 5.

CDR3 loop: CACDTLLGERGITDKLIF. The CDR3 nucleotides read TGTGCCTGTGACACGTTACTGGGGGAACGAGGGATTACCGATAAACTCATCTTT. The chain has TRDV2 and TRDJ1; 9 bases match TRDD3. CDR3 size: 18 residues. V shed 1 base, J shed 2 bases, and the junction held 13 bases outside the gene matches. Germline CDR1 and CDR2: GEAIGNYY and EKD.

This clone is medium-sized within its sample. The rearrangement uses TRDV2 and TRDJ1; 8 positions match TRDD3. Losses at the gene ends were 0 bases for V and 0 bases for J; bases not matched to a gene: 14. The CDR3 length is 19 residues. Germline CDR1 and CDR2: GEAIGNYY and EKD. The CDR3 region has the DNA TGTGCCTGTGACACCGTCCTTGAAGGGATACGGGGGTACACCGATAAACTCATCTTT. As protein: CACDTVLEGIRGYTDKLIF.

No V gene call is available, although the J gene is TRDJ2; whether TRDD3, the table's D call, matches the DNA was not checked. CDR3 size: 34 residues. As DNA, the CDR3 is TGCTCTGTTCTCTTCTTGGGGGAGACTGACAGGGAGCAAATAGGTAGCAAGGTTTTTCGTAATGATGCCTGTGGTAGTGCTTTGACAGCACAACTCTTCTTT. This codes for CSVLFLGETDREQIGSKVFRNDACGSALTAQLFF.

This clone was detected only once. The chain combines TRDV2 with TRDJ1; the match to TRDD3 covers 11 bases. Germline trimming cut 1 base from V and 3 bases from J; bases unmatched to any gene: 9. Germline V gene sequence: CDR1 GEAIGNYY, CDR2 EKD. This CDR3 contains 17 residues. The CDR3 region is CACDTILGDSEADKLIF. Written as DNA, the CDR3 is TGTGCCTGTGACACTATACTGGGGGATAGCGAAGCCGATAAACTCATCTTT.

The V gene is uncalled and the J gene is TRDJ3; the D call in the table, TRDD3, was not verified against the DNA. The CDR3 is 16 residues long. This CDR3 reads CSALGGYSWDTRQMFF. CDR3 DNA: TGTTCAGCTCTTGGGGGATACTCCTGGGACACCCGACAGATGTTTTTC.

This clone was seen a handful of times. A far larger clone is one base from this, pointing to a likely read error. Other DNA sequences in this specimen translate into the identical CDR3. The chain has TRDV2 and TRDJ1, with 7 bases aligning to TRDD3. This CDR3 is 14 amino acids long. Germline loops: CDR1 GEAIGNYY, CDR2 EKD. The CDR3 region is CACDSWGATDKLIF. CDR3 sequence (DNA): TGTGCCTGCGACAGCTGGGGGGCCACCGATAAACTCATCTTT.

This clone counts as large. Distinct nucleotide sequences in the sample also encode this CDR3. The rearrangement joins TRDV2 to TRDJ1, with TRDD3 as a possible D gene (6 bases). There are 18 residues in the CDR3. V was cut by 0 bases and J by 2 bases, with 21 bases left in between. CDR1 and CDR2 (germline): GEAIGNYY, EKD. The CDR3: CACDTVLGVSPTTDKLIF. Here the CDR3 DNA reads TGTGCCTGTGACACCGTATTGGGGGTTTCCCCCACTACCGATAAACTCATCTTT.

This clone is classed as large (0.1 to 1%). Other DNA sequences in the same sample also yield this CDR3. The chain recombines TRDV2 with TRDJ3, with 9 bases matching TRDD3. Trimming cost V 0 bases and J 0 bases; bases outside gene matches: 11. Germline loops: CDR1 GEAIGNYY, CDR2 EKD. The CDR3 is 21 amino acids. CDR3 bases: TGTGCCTGTGACACCGGCGATCTGGGGGATCCCCCCTCCTGGGACACCCGACAGATGTTTTTC. It translates to CACDTGDLGDPPSWDTRQMFF.

V is TRDV2 and J is TRDJ1; 10 positions match TRDD3. This CDR3 has 18 residues. The V and J ends lost 2 bases and 0 bases, in that order; junction bases with no gene match: 11. Germline V gives CDR1 GEAIGNYY, CDR2 EKD. The CDR3 bases are TGTGCCTGTGACAGGATCAGTACTGGGGGATCCGACACCGATAAACTCATCTTT. Amino acid sequence: CACDRISTGGSDTDKLIF.

A few counts support this clone. The CDR3 spells CSVLGGALGDTGWDTRQMFF. The CDR3 DNA sequence: TGTTCAGTTCTTGGGGGGGCACTGGGGGATACGGGTTGGGACACCCGACAGATGTTTTTC. No V gene was called here, but the J gene is TRDJ3; the DNA was not used to check the table's D call, TRDD3. This CDR3 has 20 amino acids.

The sample holds one count of this clone. The chain couples TRDV1 to TRDJ1; D could derive from TRDD2 or TRDD3 (8 bases each). Germline-derived CDR1 and CDR2 are TSWWSYY and QGS. V was clipped by 4 bases and J by 1 base, with 25 bases between them. The CDR3 totals 19 residues. The CDR3 is CALGVYFLPGDRATDKLIF. CDR3 in DNA: TGTGCTCTTGGGGTCTACTTCCTACCGGGGGATAGGGCCACCGATAAACTCATCTTT.

The chain joins TRDV2 to TRDJ1; 13 bases agree with TRDD3. The CDR3 runs 19 residues. Germline CDR1 reads GEAIGNYY; CDR2 reads EKD. V was pared by 3 bases and J by 0 bases, with 12 bases of the junction left unmatched. CDR3 loop: CACDALLGDTPDNTDKLIF. CDR3 DNA sequence: TGTGCCTGTGACGCCTTACTGGGGGATACGCCCGACAACACCGATAAACTCATCTTT.

The chain is built from TRDV2 and TRDJ3, with 8 bases lining up with TRDD3. The J segment lost 3 bases and the V segment lost 4 bases, leaving 22 bases of the junction unmatched. Germline CDR1 is GEAIGNYY and CDR2 is EKD. CDR3 length equals 22 residues. CDR3 sequence reads: CACDPLTPGDSNGDWDTRQMFF. The CDR3 DNA sequence: TGTGCCTGTGATCCTTTGACCCCGGGGGATAGTAACGGCGACTGGGACACCCGACAGATGTTTTTC.

With regard to this clone: This likely reflects a read error, since a far larger clone is one base away. The chain couples TRDV2 to TRDJ1; maybe TRDD3 (5 bases). CDR1 is GEAIGNYY, CDR2 EKD, per germline. This CDR3 spans 22 amino acids. V shed 1 base and J shed 0 bases, with 32 bases lying between them. In DNA, the CDR3 is TGTGCCTGTGACACGCTCCAAGGCCTAACTACTGGAAGAACCTGGTACACCGATAAACTCATCTTT. Its protein is CACDTLQGLTTGRTWYTDKLIF.

By share, this clone counts as medium-sized. This chain links TRDV2 with TRDJ1; 11 bases fit TRDD3. The CDR3 runs to 21 residues. J was trimmed by 0 bases and V by 0 bases; bases with no gene match: 17. CDR1 and CDR2 (germline): GEAIGNYY, EKD. The CDR3 here is CACDTVRKPTLGDTHTDKLIF. The CDR3, as DNA: TGTGCCTGTGACACCGTCCGGAAGCCTACTCTGGGGGATACCCACACCGATAAACTCATCTTT.

In its sample, this clone ranks as medium-sized. The CDR3 DNA sequence: TGTGCCTGTGACCGGTTGGGGGATGAGTACACCGATAAACTCATCTTT. Its protein product is CACDRLGDEYTDKLIF. The gene calls are TRDV2 and TRDJ1; TRDD3 matches 8 bases. The V gene's germline CDR1 is GEAIGNYY and CDR2 EKD. This CDR3 is 16 amino acids long. The trim removed 3 bases at V and 0 bases at J, leaving 8 bases unmatched.

This clone counts as hyperexpanded (1% or more). This rearrangement joins TRDV2 to TRDJ1, with a tentative D call TRDD3 (6 bases). Germline V CDR1 and CDR2: GEAIGNYY, EKD. V lost 0 bases and J 4 bases, leaving 17 bases between the germline ends. This CDR3 has 16 amino acids. CDR3 in amino acids: CACDTVGDPGGDKLIF. DNA of the CDR3: TGTGCCTGTGACACCGTCGGGGATCCGGGTGGCGATAAACTCATCTTT.